This TCR beta chain was profiled in a study of T cells in tumors after PD-1 blockade. About the research overall: Excluded were patients with checkpoint blockade, immunosuppressants, or radiotherapy or other anti-cancer therapy within 4 weeks. Daily vismodegib 150 mg continued in a subset of anti-PD-1-treated patients. The study, taken as a whole, reports: Around 45% of tumor TCR clonotypes were also found in blood.

To note about this clone: Its antigen is undetermined.

The protocol was immunoSEQ multiplex PCR, while the TCRdb copy is restricted to in-frame clones and leaves out a portion. The sample includes approximately 34,000 clones, about three quarters of them seen just once. This receptor was taken from a human donor with basal cell carcinoma. The specimen comprised PBMCs, sampled after anti-PD-1 treatment.

The CDR3: CASSQGYEETQYF. DNA for the CDR3: TGTGCCAGCAGCCAGGGTTACGAAGAGACCCAGTACTTC. The chain links TRBV6-5 to TRBJ2-5, with D perhaps TRBD1 (5 bases). Germline assignment: CDR1 MNHEY and CDR2 SVGAGI. The CDR3 length is 13 residues. Trimming stripped 6 bases from V and 3 bases from J, with 11 bases between.